This T cell receptor beta chain was observed in a study of blood T cell repertoires in COVID-19. Study as a whole: Samples representing acute and convalescent COVID-19 were sourced from the United States, Italy and Spain.

The CDR3 spans 15 residues. V shed 3 bases, J shed 2 bases, and the junction held 8 bases outside the gene matches. The germline CDR1 and CDR2 sequences are SGHDT and YYEEEE. Each participant's cohort was designated according to participant-reported clinical history. A COVID-19 case had been met by exposed participants during the 2 weeks before study entry. Only in-frame clones appear in the TCRdb table, and some are missing; sequencing was by immunoSEQ multiplex PCR. Of approximately 200,000 clones listed, over 70% are singletons. This clonotype was sampled from a woman aged 25 to 39 who had been exposed to COVID-19. The chain recombines TRBV5-6 with TRBJ2-7; 7 nucleotides align to TRBD2. What was sequenced was PBMCs or T cells enriched from blood (not recorded which). Here the CDR3 DNA reads TGTGCCAGCAGCTCGCGGACTAGGGTCGCCTACGAGCAGTACTTC. It encodes CASSSRTRVAYEQYF.